Here is one T cell receptor (beta chain) with its context. The data originate from a study of T cells expressing NK-cell markers. Study details: The TCR beta repertoires originated in sorted CD3+CD56+NKG2C+, CD3+CD56+NKG2C- and CD3+CD56-NKG2C+ T cells. Among the eight sequenced donors, seven tested HCMV-seropositive and one tested seronegative.

Germline CDR1 is SGHRS and CDR2 is YFSETQ. The CDR3 has 15 residues. No DNA is given; TCRdb re-called the 5' RACE reads and lists each CDR3 protein once. Recorded for this sample: around 550,000 distinct CDR3 sequences. This chain connects TRBV5-1 to TRBJ1-5; TCRdb outputs TRBD1, but without DNA this stays unchecked. This receptor was taken from a man younger than 35 in good health. Sequenced material: blood T cells: a sorted CD56 or NKG2C T cell subset, CD4+ or CD8+ T cells, or bulk PBMC T cells (not recorded which). The CDR3 loop is CASSLVPGSNQPQHF.